This T cell receptor (beta chain) emerged from a study of blood T cell repertoires in COVID-19. Study overall: From the United States, Italy and Spain came samples of acute and convalescent COVID-19. PBMCs, B-cell-depleted T cells, or T cells provided the cDNA or gDNA that made up the material.

This clone was seen a handful of times. Per the original methods: Using reference gene primer amplification, nucleated cell counts were estimated. Profiled with immunoSEQ multiplex PCR; TCRdb holds only in-frame clones, not every one. Clonal size and the V and J genes are those of that table, whereas D and trimming came from the DNA. The top ten hold under 50% of the sample, which has tens of thousands of clones, around three quarters seen once. The sequencing input was peripheral blood. The receptor comes from a human donor in a cohort sampled during active COVID-19.

The CDR3 loop is CASSYSSPAGGANVLTF. For the CDR3, the DNA is TGTGCCAGCAGTTACTCGAGCCCGGCAGGTGGGGCCAACGTCCTGACTTTC. The chain has TRBV6-2 or TRBV6-3 and TRBJ2-6, with no clear D. Trimming cost V 0 bases and J 3 bases, with 12 bases left between them. CDR1 MNHEY and CDR2 SVGEGT come from the germline V gene. This CDR3 is built from 17 residues.